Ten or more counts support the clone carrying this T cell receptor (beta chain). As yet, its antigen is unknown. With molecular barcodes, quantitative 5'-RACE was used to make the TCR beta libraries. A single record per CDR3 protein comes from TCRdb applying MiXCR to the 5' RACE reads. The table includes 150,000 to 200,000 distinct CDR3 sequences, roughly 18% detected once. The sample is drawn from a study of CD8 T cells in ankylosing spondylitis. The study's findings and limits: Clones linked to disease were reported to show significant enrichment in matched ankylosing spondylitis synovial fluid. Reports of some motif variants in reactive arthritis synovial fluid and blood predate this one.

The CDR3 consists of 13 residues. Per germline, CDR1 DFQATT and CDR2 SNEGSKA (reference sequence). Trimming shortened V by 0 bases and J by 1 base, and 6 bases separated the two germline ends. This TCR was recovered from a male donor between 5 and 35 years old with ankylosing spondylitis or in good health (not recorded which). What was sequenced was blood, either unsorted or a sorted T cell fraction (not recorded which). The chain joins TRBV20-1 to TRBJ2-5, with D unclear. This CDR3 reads CSARDPGQETQYF. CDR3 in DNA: TGCAGTGCTAGAGATCCGGGCCAAGAGACCCAGTACTTC.